This is a list of T cell receptor beta chains from one sample in a study of CD8+ T cells in alopecia areata. Data came from immunoSEQ multiplex PCR; TCRdb stores just in-frame clones and leaves some out. Of over 150,000 clones listed, around three fifths are singletons. Sequences were derived from CD4+ T cells sorted from blood, sampled at week 24, from a patient treated with tofacitinib. Source of these receptors: a human donor with alopecia areata. Each CDR3 is given with its conserved first and last residue. D genes are given only for firm matches. Clone size is not always given. Where it is, it says once, few, many or a class for expanded clones.

TRBD2 | TRBJ2-2 | 16 | NA | TRBV15 | TGTGCCACCAGCAGTTTCGGCGGGGGGTATACCGGGGAGCTGTTTTTT | CATSSFGGGYTGELFF
NA | TRBJ2-7 | 14 | NA | TRBV2 | TGTGCCAGCAGTGCGGACAGGGAGGGTCGCGAGCAGTACTTC | CASSADREGREQYF
TRBD1 | TRBJ1-6 | 16 | NA | TRBV9 | TGTGCCAGCAGCGTAGAGGGACAGGGAAACAATTCACCCCTCCACTTT | CASSVEGQGNNSPLHF
NA | TRBJ2-7 | 11 | NA | TRBV5-6 | TGTGCCAGCAGCTTCAACTACGAGCAGTACTTC | CASSFNYEQYF
NA | TRBJ2-7 | 14 | NA | TRBV29-1 | TGCAGCGTTGCGGACCTCAGGGTTCCCTACGAGCAGTACTTC | CSVADLRVPYEQYF
NA | TRBJ1-4 | 16 | NA | TRBV30 | TGTGCCTTAGAGGACGGCCCCTCTGCAACTAATGAAAAACTGTTTTTT | CALEDGPSATNEKLFF
NA | TRBJ1-6 | 14 | NA | TRBV4-1 | TGCGCCAGCAGGGCACACTTGGGGGATTCACCCCTCCACTTT | CASRAHLGDSPLHF
NA | TRBJ1-1 | 13 | once | TRBV11-2 | TGTGCCAGCAGCTTAAAGGTGCTAACTGAAGCTTTCTTT | CASSLKVLTEAFF
NA | TRBJ1-1 | 15 | NA | TRBV5-4 | TGTGCCAGCACCTCTTCACTCCGGGAGAACACTGAAGCTTTCTTT | CASTSSLRENTEAFF
NA | TRBJ2-5 | 15 | NA | TRBV6-1 | TGTGCCAGCAGTGTTTACGGGGGCAATTGGGAGTCCCAGTACTTC | CASSVYGGNWESQYF
TRBD1 | TRBJ2-7 | 14 | few | TRBV2 | TGTGCCAGCAGGAGACAGGGCTCCCTATTCGAGCAGTACTTC | CASRRQGSLFEQYF
NA | TRBJ2-7 | 15 | NA | TRBV6-1 | TGTGCCAGCAGTGAGGCCGGGCTCCTCGGATACGAGCAGTACTTC | CASSEAGLLGYEQYF
NA | TRBJ2-7 | 13 | few | TRBV29-1 | TGCAGCGGGTCCAACAGGGACGGTGGCGAGCAGTACTTC | CSGSNRDGGEQYF
TRBD2 | TRBJ2-1 | 16 | NA | TRBV25-1 | TGTGCCAGCAGTGAAGGTCAGCGGGGAAACTACAATGAGCAGTTCTTC | CASSEGQRGNYNEQFF
NA | TRBJ1-2 | 15 | few | TRBV29-1 | TGCAGCGTTGATCCAGGGATCCCCTCTAACTATGGCTACACCTTC | CSVDPGIPSNYGYTF
TRBD1 | TRBJ1-6 | 15 | NA | TRBV18 | TGTGCCAGCTCAAGAGACAGGGGTAAAGCTTCACCCCTCCACTTT | CASSRDRGKASPLHF
NA | TRBJ1-2 | 16 | few | TRBV4-1 | TGCGCCAGCAGCCAAGATTTGGGGACCCAGTCCGGCGGCTACACCTTC | CASSQDLGTQSGGYTF
TRBD2 | TRBJ2-1 | 14 | NA | TRBV7-3 | TGTGCCAGCAGCTCGGGACTAGCCCCCAATGAGCAGTTCTTC | CASSSGLAPNEQFF
TRBD1 | TRBJ1-5 | 15 | NA | TRBV5-1 | TGCGCCAGCAGCCAAACAGGGGGCCCCGGGCAGCCCCAGCATTTT | CASSQTGGPGQPQHF
NA | TRBJ2-2 | 16 | NA | TRBV11-1 | TGTGCCAGCAGCTTAACGCGGGATCCTAACACCGGGGAGCTGTTTTTT | CASSLTRDPNTGELFF
NA | TRBJ1-1 | 11 | once | TRBV25-1 | TGTGCCCCACAGAGAGAATCAGGCGCTTTCTTT | CAPQRESGAFF
NA | TRBJ1-6 | 16 | NA | TRBV30 | TGTGCCTGGGAGCCCGGGATGGCGCTCAATAATTCACCCCTCCACTTT | CAWEPGMALNNSPLHF
TRBD1 | TRBJ1-5 | 15 | once | TRBV2 | TGTGCCAGCAGTCCCGACAGGGTGGGCAATCAGCCCCAGCATTTT | CASSPDRVGNQPQHF
NA | TRBJ2-7 | 11 | few | TRBV20-1 | TGCAGTGCTCAGGACTCTCCCGAGCAGTACTTC | CSAQDSPEQYF
NA | TRBJ2-5 | 13 | few | TRBV2 | TGTGCCACCGCCAGGGGTCGGCGAGAGACCCAGTACTTC | CATARGRRETQYF
NA | TRBJ2-2 | 13 | few | TRBV14 | TGTGCCAGCTCAGGTTGGAGCACCGGGGAGCTGTTTTTT | CASSGWSTGELFF
TRBD1 | TRBJ1-1 | 17 | NA | TRBV11-2 | TGTGCCAGCAGCTTAGGTTGGGAAACAGGGGGATGGACTGAAGCTTTCTTT | CASSLGWETGGWTEAFF
TRBD1 | TRBJ1-1 | 16 | NA | TRBV29-1 | TGCAGCGTTGAAGATAGGACAGGCCCACGGAACACTGAAGCTTTCTTT | CSVEDRTGPRNTEAFF
NA | TRBJ1-6 | 16 | NA | TRBV4-1 | TGCGCCAGCAGCCAAGGACACAGGGCGTCTAATTCACCCCTCCACTTT | CASSQGHRASNSPLHF
NA | TRBJ1-1 | 11 | NA | TRBV29-1 | TGCAGCGTAAATATGAACACTGAAGCTTTCTTT | CSVNMNTEAFF
TRBD1 | TRBJ2-7 | 15 | once | TRBV27 | TGTGCCAGCAGTTCCGGACAGGCGGGCTCCTACGAGCAGTACTTC | CASSSGQAGSYEQYF
TRBD1 | TRBJ1-6 | 14 | NA | TRBV30 | TGTGCCTGGACCGGACAGGGGATAAATTCACCCCTCCACTTT | CAWTGQGINSPLHF
NA | TRBJ1-5 | 15 | few | TRBV5-4 | TGTGCCAGCAGCTTGGAGCCCAGGGCCGGTCAGCCCCAGCATTTT | CASSLEPRAGQPQHF
NA | TRBJ2-3 | 11 | NA | TRBV30 | TGTGCCTGGAGTCGCACAGATACGCAGTATTTT | CAWSRTDTQYF
NA | TRBJ1-2 | 14 | NA | TRBV6-5 | TGTGCCAGCAGTTACATGATGGGGAACTATGGCTACACCTTC | CASSYMMGNYGYTF
NA | TRBJ2-1 | 12 | NA | TRBV19 | TGTGCCAGTAGCTACAACTACAATGAGCAGTTCTTC | CASSYNYNEQFF
NA | TRBJ1-5 | 17 | NA | TRBV4-2 | TGTGCCAGCAGCCAAGTAGGGGGATCCAGTGGCAATCAGCCCCAGCATTTT | CASSQVGGSSGNQPQHF
TRBD2 | TRBJ2-5 | 14 | NA | TRBV15 | TGTGCCACCAGCAGTCGAGGCGGGGGGGAGACCCAGTACTTC | CATSSRGGGETQYF
NA | TRBJ2-7 | 15 | NA | TRBV28 | TGTGCCAGCATCCGGTCGTTCGGGGGCGCCTACGAGCAGTACTTC | CASIRSFGGAYEQYF
TRBD1 | TRBJ1-2 | 15 | few | TRBV6-5 | TGTGCCAGCAGGAAGTCGGGACAGGGAGGATATGGCTACACCTTC | CASRKSGQGGYGYTF
NA | TRBJ1-2 | 13 | NA | TRBV2 | TGTGCCAGCACCACCCTTTTGCTCTATGGCTACACCTTC | CASTTLLLYGYTF
TRBD1 | TRBJ1-2 | 13 | NA | TRBV27 | TGTGCCAGCAGCCGGGACAGGGACTATGGCTACACCTTC | CASSRDRDYGYTF
NA | TRBJ2-2 | 11 | once | TRBV20-1 | TGCAGTGCTAGCTCCGGACTTGAGCTGTTTTTT | CSASSGLELFF
NA | TRBJ2-7 | 15 | NA | TRBV25-1 | TGTGCCAGCAGTGAATCCGAGACACTTACCTACGAGCAGTACTTC | CASSESETLTYEQYF
NA | TRBJ2-5 | 15 | NA | TRBV15 | TGTGCCACCAGCAGAGATCCCAGGCCTGAGGGTGACCAGTACTTC | CATSRDPRPEGDQYF
NA | TRBJ1-2 | 14 | NA | TRBV29-1 | TGCAGCGTTGTAGGGATCAGGGATGGCTATGGCTACACCTTC | CSVVGIRDGYGYTF
TRBD1 | TRBJ1-5 | 14 | NA | TRBV18 | TGTGCCAGCTCACCTGGGACAGGGGGACAGCCCCAGCATTTT | CASSPGTGGQPQHF
TRBD1 | TRBJ2-2 | 16 | NA | TRBV5-1 | TGCGCCAGCAGCTCGGGACAGGGGGCGAACACCGGGGAGCTGTTTTTT | CASSSGQGANTGELFF
NA | TRBJ1-1 | 12 | NA | TRBV2 | TGTGCCAGCAGTGACAGAGACACTGAAGCTTTCTTT | CASSDRDTEAFF
NA | TRBJ2-3 | 11 | NA | TRBV2 | TGTGCCAGCGAACAGGGAGATACGCAGTATTTT | CASEQGDTQYF